This T cell receptor (beta chain) emerged from a study of Graves' ophthalmopathy and Graves' hyperthyroidism. V dropped 3 bases and J dropped 2; count of bases not matched to a gene: 5. CDR1 and CDR2 (germline): SGDLS, YYNGEE. The CDR3 extends over 14 amino acids. In this sample, this clonotype turned up many times. For repertoire sequencing, the TCR beta CDR3 regions were amplified from RNA transcripts. First-round RT-PCR employed HTBI primers, with a second-round multiplex PCR after it. Using its own MiXCR run on the multiplex PCR reads, TCRdb lists one record per CDR3 protein. Altogether about 700,000 distinct CDR3 sequences are present, about two fifths being singletons, with the ten largest covering around 3.3%.

Specimen: peripheral blood. The TCR sequence derives from an adult man with Graves' ophthalmopathy. V and J are TRBV9 and TRBJ2-7; 7 positions match TRBD1. CDR3 loop: CASSATGTAYEQYF. The CDR3 DNA is TGTGCCAGCAGCGCAACCGGGACAGCCTACGAGCAGTACTTC. Full variable domain (rest looked up from reference TRBV9 and TRBJ2-7): DSGVTQTPKHLITATGQRVTLRCSPRSGDLSVYWYQQSLDQGLQFLIQYYNGEERAKGNILERFSAQQFPDLHSELNLSSLELGDSALYFCASSATGTAYEQYFGPGTRLTVT.